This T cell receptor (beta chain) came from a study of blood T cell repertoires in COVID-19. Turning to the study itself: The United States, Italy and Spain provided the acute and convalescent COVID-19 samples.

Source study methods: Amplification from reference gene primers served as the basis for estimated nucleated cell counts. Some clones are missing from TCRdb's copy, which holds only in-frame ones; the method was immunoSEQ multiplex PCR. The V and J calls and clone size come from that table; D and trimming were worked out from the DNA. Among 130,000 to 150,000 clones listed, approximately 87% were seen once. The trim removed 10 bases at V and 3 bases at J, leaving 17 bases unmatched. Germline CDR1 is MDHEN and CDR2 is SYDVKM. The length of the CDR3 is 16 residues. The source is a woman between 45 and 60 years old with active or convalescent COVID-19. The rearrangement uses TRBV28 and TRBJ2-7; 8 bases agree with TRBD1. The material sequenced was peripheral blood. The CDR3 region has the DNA TGTGCCACCTCCCCGGGACAGGCCCCGGTCTACTACGAGCAGTACTTC. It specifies CATSPGQAPVYYEQYF.